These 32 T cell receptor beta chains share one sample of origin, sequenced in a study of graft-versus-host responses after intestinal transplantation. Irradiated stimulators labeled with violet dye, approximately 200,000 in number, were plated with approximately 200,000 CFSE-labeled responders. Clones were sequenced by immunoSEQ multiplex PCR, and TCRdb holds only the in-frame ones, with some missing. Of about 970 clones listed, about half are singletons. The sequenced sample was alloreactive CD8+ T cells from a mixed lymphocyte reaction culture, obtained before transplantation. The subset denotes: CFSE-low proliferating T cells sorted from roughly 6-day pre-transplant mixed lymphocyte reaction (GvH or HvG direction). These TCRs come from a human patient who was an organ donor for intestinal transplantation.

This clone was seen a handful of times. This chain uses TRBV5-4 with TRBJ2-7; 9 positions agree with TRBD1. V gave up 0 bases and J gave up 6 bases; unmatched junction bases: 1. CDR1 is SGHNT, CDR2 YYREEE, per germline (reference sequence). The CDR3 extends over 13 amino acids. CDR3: CASSLGDRAEQYF. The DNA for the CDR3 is TGTGCCAGCAGCTTGGGGGACAGGGCCGAGCAGTACTTC.

In nucleotides, the CDR3 is TGTGCCAGCAGCGCCCTGGTCCGGGACAGCGGAACATCAGGCTATGGCTACACCTTC. This encodes CASSALVRDSGTSGYGYTF. This rearrangement joins TRBV9 to TRBJ1-2, with 7 bases matching TRBD1. The junction had 21 bases not matched to a gene; V was cut back by 3 bases and J by 4 bases. Germline V CDR1 and CDR2: SGDLS, YYNGEE. This CDR3 contains 19 residues.

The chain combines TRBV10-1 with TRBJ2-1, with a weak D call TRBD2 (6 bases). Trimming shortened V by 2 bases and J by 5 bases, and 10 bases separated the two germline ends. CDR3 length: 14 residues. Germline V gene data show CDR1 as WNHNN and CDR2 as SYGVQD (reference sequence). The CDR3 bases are TGCGCCAGCAGTGAGCGGGAGATACACAATGAGCAGTTCTTC. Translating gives CASSEREIHNEQFF.

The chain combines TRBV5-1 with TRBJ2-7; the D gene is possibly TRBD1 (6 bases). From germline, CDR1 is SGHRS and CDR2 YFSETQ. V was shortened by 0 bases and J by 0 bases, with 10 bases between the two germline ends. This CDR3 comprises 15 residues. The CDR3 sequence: CASSLGTESSYEQYF. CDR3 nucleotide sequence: TGCGCCAGCAGCTTGGGGACAGAGAGCTCCTACGAGCAGTACTTC. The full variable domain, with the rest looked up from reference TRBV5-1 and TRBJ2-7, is KAGVTQTPRYLIKTRGQQVTLSCSPISGHRSVSWYQQTPGQGLQFLFEYFSETQRNKGNFPGRFSGRQFSNSRSEMNVSTLELGDSALYLCASSLGTESSYEQYFGPGTRLTVT.

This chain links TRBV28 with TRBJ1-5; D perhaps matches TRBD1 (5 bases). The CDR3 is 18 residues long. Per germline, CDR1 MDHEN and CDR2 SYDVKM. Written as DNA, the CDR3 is TGTGCTACCAATTCCCCCGGGACCGAAGTTTATAGCAATCAGCCCCAGCATTTT. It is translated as CATNSPGTEVYSNQPQHF.

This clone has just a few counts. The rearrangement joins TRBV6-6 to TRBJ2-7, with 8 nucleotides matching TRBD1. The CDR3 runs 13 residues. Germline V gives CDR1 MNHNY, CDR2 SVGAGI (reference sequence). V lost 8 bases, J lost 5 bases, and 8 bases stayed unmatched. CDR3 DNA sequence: TGTGCCAGCCGCGGACAGGGAAACCACGAGCAGTACTTC. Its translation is CASRGQGNHEQYF.

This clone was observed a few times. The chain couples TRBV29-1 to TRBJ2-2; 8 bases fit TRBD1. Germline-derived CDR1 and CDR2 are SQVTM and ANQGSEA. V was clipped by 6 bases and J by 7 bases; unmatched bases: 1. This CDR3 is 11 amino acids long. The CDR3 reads CSVDRDGELFF. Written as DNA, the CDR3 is TGCAGCGTGGACAGGGACGGGGAGCTGTTTTTT.

Written as DNA, the CDR3 is TGTGCCAGCAGCCCAAGCGTGAGGACTTTCTACGAGCAGTACTTC. This translates into CASSPSVRTFYEQYF. The chain recombines TRBV6-1 with TRBJ2-7, with D tentatively TRBD2 (5 bases). This CDR3 region has 15 residues. CDR1 is MNHNS and CDR2 is SASEGT in the germline V gene. Trimming took off 6 bases at V and 3 bases at J, with 18 bases between the two ends.

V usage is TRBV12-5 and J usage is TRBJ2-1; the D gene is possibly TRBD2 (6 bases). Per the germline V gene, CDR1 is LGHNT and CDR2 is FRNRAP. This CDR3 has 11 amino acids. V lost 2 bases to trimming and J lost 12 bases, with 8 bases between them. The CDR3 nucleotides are TGTGCTAGTGGTTTGTTGGGGGGGCAGTTCTTC. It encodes CASGLLGGQFF.

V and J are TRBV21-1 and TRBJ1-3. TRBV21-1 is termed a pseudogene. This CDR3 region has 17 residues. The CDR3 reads CASPNEPLHRSGNTIYF. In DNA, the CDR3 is TGTGCCAGCCCCAACGAGCCACTTCACCGCTCTGGAAACACCATATATTTT.

CDR3 DNA sequence: TGCGCCAGCAGTAAAGGCAATGAGCAGTTCTTC. Translating gives CASSKGNEQFF. The chain joins TRBV4-1 to TRBJ2-1; D uncertain. CDR1 is MGHRA and CDR2 is YSYEKL in the germline V gene. Trimming left V 6 bases short and J 6 bases short, with 6 bases between. CDR3 length: 11 residues.

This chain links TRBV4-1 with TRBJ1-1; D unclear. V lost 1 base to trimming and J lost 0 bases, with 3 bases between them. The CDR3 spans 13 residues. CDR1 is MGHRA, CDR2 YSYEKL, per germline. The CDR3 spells CASSQGVNTEAFF. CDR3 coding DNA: TGCGCCAGCAGCCAAGGGGTGAACACTGAAGCTTTCTTT.

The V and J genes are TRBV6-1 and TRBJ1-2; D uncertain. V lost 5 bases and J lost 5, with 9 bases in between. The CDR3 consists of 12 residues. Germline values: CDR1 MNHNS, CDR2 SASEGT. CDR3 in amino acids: CASSRTRYGYTF. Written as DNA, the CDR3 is TGTGCCAGCAGTCGGACCAGGTATGGCTACACCTTC.

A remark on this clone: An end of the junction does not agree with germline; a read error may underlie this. The CDR3 loop is CASSLGDRAEQYF. CDR3 nucleotide sequence: TGTGCCAGCAGCTTGGGGGACAGGGCCGAGCAGTACTTC. The chain links TRBV5-3 to TRBJ2-7, with 9 bases that match TRBD1. TRBV5-3 is an ORF, and what it does is uncertain. The CDR3 consists of 13 residues.

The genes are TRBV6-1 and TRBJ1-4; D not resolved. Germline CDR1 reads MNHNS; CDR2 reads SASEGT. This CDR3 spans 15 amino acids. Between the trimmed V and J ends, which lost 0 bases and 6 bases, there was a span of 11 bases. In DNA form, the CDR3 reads TGTGCCAGCAGTGAAGCGTGGGTGATGGATGAAAAACTGTTTTTT. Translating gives CASSEAWVMDEKLFF.

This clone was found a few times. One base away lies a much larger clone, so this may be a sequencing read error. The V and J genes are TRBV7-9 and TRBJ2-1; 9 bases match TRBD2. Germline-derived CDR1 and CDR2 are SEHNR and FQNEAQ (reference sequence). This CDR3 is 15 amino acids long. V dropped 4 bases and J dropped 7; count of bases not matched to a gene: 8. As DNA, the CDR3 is TGTGCCAGCAGCTGGGGGGCTAGCGGGGAGAATGAGCAGTTCTTC. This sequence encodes CASSWGASGENEQFF.

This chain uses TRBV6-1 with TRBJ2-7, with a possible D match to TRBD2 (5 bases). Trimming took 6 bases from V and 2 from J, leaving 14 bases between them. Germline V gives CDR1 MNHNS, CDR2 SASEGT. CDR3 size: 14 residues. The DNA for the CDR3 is TGTGCCAGCAGCCCGGACTCCTACACCTACGAGCAGTACTTC. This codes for CASSPDSYTYEQYF.

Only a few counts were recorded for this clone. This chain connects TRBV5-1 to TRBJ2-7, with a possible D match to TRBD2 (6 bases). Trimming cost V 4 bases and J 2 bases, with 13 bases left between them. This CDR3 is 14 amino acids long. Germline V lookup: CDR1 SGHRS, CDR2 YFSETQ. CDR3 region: CASSRDFVPYEQYF. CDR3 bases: TGCGCCAGCAGCCGGGACTTCGTTCCCTACGAGCAGTACTTC.

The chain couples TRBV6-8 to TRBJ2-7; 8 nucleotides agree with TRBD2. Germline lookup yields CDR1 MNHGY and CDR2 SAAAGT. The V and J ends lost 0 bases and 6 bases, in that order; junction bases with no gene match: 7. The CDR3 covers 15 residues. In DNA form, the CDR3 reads TGTGCCAGCAGTTACTCGGTGGCCGGGAGGGGCGAGCAGTACTTC. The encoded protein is CASSYSVAGRGEQYF.

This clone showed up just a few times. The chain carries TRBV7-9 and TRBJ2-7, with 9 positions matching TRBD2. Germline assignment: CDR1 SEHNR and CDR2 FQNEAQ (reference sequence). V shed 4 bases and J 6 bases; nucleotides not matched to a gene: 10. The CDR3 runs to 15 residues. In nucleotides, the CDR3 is TGTGCCAGCAGCTATCTGGCGGGAGGGTCTACCGAGCAGTACTTC. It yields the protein CASSYLAGGSTEQYF.

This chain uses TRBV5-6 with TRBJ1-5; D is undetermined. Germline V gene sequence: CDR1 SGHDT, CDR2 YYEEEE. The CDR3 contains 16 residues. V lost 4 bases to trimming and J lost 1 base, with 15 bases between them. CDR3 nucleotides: TGTGCCAGCAGCAGGCAGGACGGCGCAAGCAATCAGCCCCAGCATTTT. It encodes CASSRQDGASNQPQHF.

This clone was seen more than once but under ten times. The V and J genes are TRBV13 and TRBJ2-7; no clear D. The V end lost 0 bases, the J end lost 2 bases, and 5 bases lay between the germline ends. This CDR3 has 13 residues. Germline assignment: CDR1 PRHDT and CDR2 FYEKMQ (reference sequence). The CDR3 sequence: CASSLGRAYEQYF. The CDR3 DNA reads TGTGCCAGCAGCTTAGGACGGGCCTACGAGCAGTACTTC.

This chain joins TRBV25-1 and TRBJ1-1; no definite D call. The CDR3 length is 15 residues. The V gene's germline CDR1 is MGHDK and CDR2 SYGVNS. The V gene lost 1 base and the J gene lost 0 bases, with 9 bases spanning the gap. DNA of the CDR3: TGTGCCAGCAGTGAATCGGGCGGCATGAACACTGAAGCTTTCTTT. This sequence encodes CASSESGGMNTEAFF.

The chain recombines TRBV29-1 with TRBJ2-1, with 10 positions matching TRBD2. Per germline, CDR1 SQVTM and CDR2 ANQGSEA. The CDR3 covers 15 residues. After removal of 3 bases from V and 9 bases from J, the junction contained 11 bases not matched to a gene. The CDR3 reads CSVDLDRGLACEQFF. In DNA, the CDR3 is TGCAGCGTTGACCTCGACAGGGGACTAGCGTGTGAGCAGTTCTTC.

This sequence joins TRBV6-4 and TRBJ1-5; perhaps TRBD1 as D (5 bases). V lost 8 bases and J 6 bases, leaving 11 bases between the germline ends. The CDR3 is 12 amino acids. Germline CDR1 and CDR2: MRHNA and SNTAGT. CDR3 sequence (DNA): TGTGCCAGCGTCGAAGGGGTTCAGCCCCAGCATTTT. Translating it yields CASVEGVQPQHF.

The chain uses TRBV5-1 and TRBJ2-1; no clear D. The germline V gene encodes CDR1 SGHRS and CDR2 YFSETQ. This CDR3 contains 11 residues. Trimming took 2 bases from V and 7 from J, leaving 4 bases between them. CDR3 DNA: TGCGCCAGCAGCTTCGCGAATGAGCAGTTCTTC. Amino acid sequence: CASSFANEQFF.

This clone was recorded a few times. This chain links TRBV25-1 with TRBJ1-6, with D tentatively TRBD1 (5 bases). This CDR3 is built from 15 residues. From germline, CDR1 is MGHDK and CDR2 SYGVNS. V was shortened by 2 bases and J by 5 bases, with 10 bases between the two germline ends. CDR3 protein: CASSEGGRNNSPLHF. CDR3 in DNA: TGTGCCAGCAGTGAAGGGGGACGGAATAATTCACCCCTCCACTTT. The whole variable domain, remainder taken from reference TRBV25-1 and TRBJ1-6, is EADIYQTPRYLVIGTGKKITLECSQTMGHDKMYWYQQDPGMELHLIHYSYGVNSTEKGDLSSESTVSRIRTEHFPLTLESARPSHTSQYLCASSEGGRNNSPLHFGNGTRLTVT.

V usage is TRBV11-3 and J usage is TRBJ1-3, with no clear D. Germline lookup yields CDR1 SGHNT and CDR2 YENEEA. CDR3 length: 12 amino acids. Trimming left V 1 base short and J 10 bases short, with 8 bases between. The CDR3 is CASSLGPFTIYF. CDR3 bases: TGTGCCAGCAGCTTAGGCCCATTTACCATATATTTT.

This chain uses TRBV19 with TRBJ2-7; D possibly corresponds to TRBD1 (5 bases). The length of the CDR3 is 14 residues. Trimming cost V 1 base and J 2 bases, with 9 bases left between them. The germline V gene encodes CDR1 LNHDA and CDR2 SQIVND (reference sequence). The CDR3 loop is CASSIVAGTYEQYF. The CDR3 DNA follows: TGTGCCAGTAGTATAGTCGCAGGGACCTACGAGCAGTACTTC.

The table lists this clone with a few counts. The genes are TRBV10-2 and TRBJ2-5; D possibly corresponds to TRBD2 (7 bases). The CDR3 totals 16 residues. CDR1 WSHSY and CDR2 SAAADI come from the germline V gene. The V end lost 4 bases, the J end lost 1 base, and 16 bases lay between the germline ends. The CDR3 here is CASSVLGGGLQETQYF. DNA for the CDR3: TGCGCCAGCAGTGTTCTTGGCGGGGGCCTCCAAGAGACCCAGTACTTC.

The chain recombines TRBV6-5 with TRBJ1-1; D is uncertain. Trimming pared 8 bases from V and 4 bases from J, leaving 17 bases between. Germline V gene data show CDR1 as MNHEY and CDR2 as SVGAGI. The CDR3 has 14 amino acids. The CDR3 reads CASSFPRSGTEAFF. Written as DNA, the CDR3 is TGTGCCAGCTCTTTCCCAAGGTCGGGCACTGAAGCTTTCTTT.

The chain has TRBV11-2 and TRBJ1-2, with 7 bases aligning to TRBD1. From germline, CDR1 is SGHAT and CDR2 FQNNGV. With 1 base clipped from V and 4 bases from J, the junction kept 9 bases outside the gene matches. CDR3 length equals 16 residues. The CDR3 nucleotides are TGTGCCAGCAGCTTAGGTACAGGGGAGCCCCTCTATGGCTACACCTTC. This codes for CASSLGTGEPLYGYTF.